This T cell receptor beta chain was recovered during a study of T cell responses to AZD1222 COVID-19 vaccine (dated by TCRdb to the early 2020s). Broadly, across the study: AZD1222 recipients given second doses at about 4 weeks or at about 12 weeks were pooled, since spike-specific TCR depth and breadth were not found to differ between the two schedules. TCR sequencing covered fewer than 250 trial participants: 207 given two doses of AZD1222 and some 25 given two doses of MenACWY control vaccine. Trial participants were enrolled by age into subgroups of 18-55, 56-69 and 70-plus years, and 148, 28 and 57 TCR-sequenced participants, respectively, were included in these subgroups.

Its CDR3 holds 16 amino acids, cysteine through phenylalanine. Of all the DNA, just the CDR3 is kept, 48 bases in frame from base 1. The germline V gene encodes CDR1 SGHVS and CDR2 FQNEAQ. V is pruned by 5 bases and J by 8 bases, leaving 14 bases of the junction without a gene match. The time point label here, explained by the study, means: baseline before first vaccination. The vaccinee samples were drawn from two UK trials, COV001 and COV002, one of which was a single-blind randomized controlled phase 2/3 trial testing AZD1222 (ChAdOx1 nCoV-19) in healthy adults. Trial participant PBMC samples were collected at day 0 and day 28 after the second dose for TCRbeta chain sequencing. About this clone itself: Its antigen is still unknown. The input lacks base qualities; no much larger clone sits a single base away.

The research as a whole found: Reportedly, almost half of the unique spike-specific TCRs recognized epitopes lying outside the regions that are mutated in the B.1.351 and B.1.1.7 variants. No day 14 peak-response samples were available, so repertoires were characterized only after the peak T cell response. Vaccine-associated CD4 TCRs spanned the whole spike protein, with dominant responses in regions 160-218 and 743-854. A significant rise in spike-specific TCR breadth and depth was observed after two AZD1222 doses relative to day 0 and relative to MenACWY recipients. Participants were mostly white British and included more females than males, and it was suggested by the authors that clonal diversity may have been underestimated. The 56-69-year group was small, and its depth increase did not reach significance, likely because of low power. Conclusions about previously exposed vaccinees are limited because only six or seven AZD1222 recipients were SARS-CoV-2 seropositive at baseline.

The CDR3 regions of human TCRbeta chains were analyzed by immunosequencing. Regarding the original processing steps: Repertoire TCRs were checked for matches against a reference library of SARS-CoV-2-specific TCRs that had been generated using the MIRA antigen-specificity platform. Breadth meant the fraction of unique TCRs that were SARS-CoV-2-associated, whereas depth meant the fraction of total T cells that were SARS-CoV-2-associated. Using the MIRA data, each spike-specific TCR was mapped to the spike region that the TCR reacts to and placed in a CD4 or CD8 class. Log10-transformed breadth and depth values were compared by one-way ANOVA with Sidak's multiple comparisons tests. Not all clones reach the TCRdb copy of this immuneACCESS table, which keeps in-frame sequences only. Checked studies attribute under half of the gap to unresolved V genes and leave the rest unexplained. V and J calls and clone size come straight from that table; D and trimming were deduced from the DNA. The sample yields around 91,000 clones; 70% to 90% were counted once. Jointly, the top ten make up 15% to 20% of the sample.

The chain joins TRBV7-8 to TRBJ2-3, with 9 middle bases fitting TRBD2. The sample was peripheral blood, taken on day 0 of AZD1222 vaccination. The sequence came from an adult in good health. The DNA reads TGTGCCAGCAGCGAAGTAGCGGGAGCTGGGGTGGGTACGCAGTATTTT. Its coded protein is CASSEVAGAGVGTQYF.